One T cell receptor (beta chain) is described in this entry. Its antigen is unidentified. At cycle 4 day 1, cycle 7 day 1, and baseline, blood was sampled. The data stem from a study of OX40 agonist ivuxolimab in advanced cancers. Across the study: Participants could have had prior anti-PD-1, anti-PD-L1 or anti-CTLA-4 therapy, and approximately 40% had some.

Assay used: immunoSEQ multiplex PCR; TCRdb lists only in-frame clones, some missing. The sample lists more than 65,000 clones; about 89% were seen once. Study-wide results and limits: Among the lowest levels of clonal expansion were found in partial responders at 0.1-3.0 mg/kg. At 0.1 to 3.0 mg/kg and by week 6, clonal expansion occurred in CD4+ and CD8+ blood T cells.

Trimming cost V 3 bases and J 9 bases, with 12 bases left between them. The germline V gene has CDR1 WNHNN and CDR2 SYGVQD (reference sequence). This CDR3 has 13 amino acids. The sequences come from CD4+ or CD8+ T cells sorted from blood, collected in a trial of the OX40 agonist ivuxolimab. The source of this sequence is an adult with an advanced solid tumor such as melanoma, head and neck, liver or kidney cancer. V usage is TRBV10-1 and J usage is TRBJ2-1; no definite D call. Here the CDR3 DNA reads TGCGCCAGCAGTGATAAGGGTTTGGGTGAGCAGTTCTTC. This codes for CASSDKGLGEQFF.